This T cell receptor (beta chain) stems from a study of human T cells and chemical hapten exposure. This clonotype was observed at least ten times. The antigen is undetermined. V gave up 3 bases and J gave up 2 bases, with 12 bases separating them. The CDR3 is made up of 14 amino acids. From germline, CDR1 is SGHNT and CDR2 YYREEE (reference sequence). Study conclusions and caveats: DPC sensitization left the count of TCRs above 1 in 1000 unchanged.

Noted time point: healthy volunteer bleed at 6 weeks. Total RNA extraction was carried out from unfractionated whole blood. Using its own MiXCR run on the RACE reads, TCRdb lists one record per CDR3 protein. The table shows under 50,000 distinct CDR3 sequences, with around 3.6% occurring only once. This receptor was obtained from a human donor in good health. Some clones in this sample may be carry-over from other donors' samples. The sample was whole blood. The chain combines TRBV5-4 with TRBJ2-7; D is undetermined. The CDR3 bases are TGTGCCAGCAGCTATTGGGGATCCCCCTACGAGCAGTACTTC. Its translation is CASSYWGSPYEQYF. Together with reference TRBV5-4 and TRBJ2-7, the CDR3 gives the full variable domain: ETGVTQSPTHLIKTRGQQVTLRCSSQSGHNTVSWYQQALGQGPQFIFQYYREEENGRGNFPPRFSGLQFPNYSSELNVNALELDDSALYLCASSYWGSPYEQYFGPGTRLTVT.